Shown below are 17 T cell receptor beta chains from a single sample sequenced in a study of T cells in women clearing cervical HPV infection. TCRdb's copy holds only in-frame clones and misses some; the assay was immunoSEQ multiplex PCR. The sample table sets out about 24,000 clones. Sequencing was carried out using blood buffy coat. These receptors all stem from a woman aged 18 to 75 with a cervical HPV16 infection that either progressed to CIN3+ or cleared (not recorded which).

Notes on this clone: The read is 3 residues too short to cover the CDR3 end, so that end is filled in from the germline J gene. The J gene is TRBJ1-3, the V gene TRBV30, with TRBD1 matching 9 bases. Trimming removed 5 bases from V and 5 bases from J; junction bases left unmatched: 7. The CDR3 is made up of 14 amino acids. Looked up from germline, CDR1 is GTSNPN and CDR2 is SVGIG (reference sequence). The CDR3: CAWDEGTGRNTIYF. Incomplete CDR3 DNA: TGTGCCTGGGATGAAGGGACAGGGAGAAACACC.

On this clone: The sequence runs out 3 residues before the end of the CDR3; the remainder is reconstructed from the germline J gene. The chain links TRBV11-2 to TRBJ2-1; D gene unclear. The CDR3 runs 12 residues. Germline loops: CDR1 SGHAT, CDR2 FQNNGV. Trimming removed 3 bases from V and 7 bases from J, with 7 bases in between. The DNA read from the CDR3 is TGTGCCAGCAGCTTGCTCCGGAATGAG. Protein: CASSLLRNE. The entire CDR3 sequence reads CASSLLRNEQFF.

Concerning this clone: The sequenced fragment ends 3 residues before the CDR3 boundary, so the rest is inferred from the germline J gene. The rearrangement uses TRBV28 and TRBJ1-5, with no clear D. Germline V gives CDR1 MDHEN, CDR2 SYDVKM. The CDR3 has 13 amino acids. V gave up 6 bases and J gave up 9 bases, with 15 bases separating them. Partial CDR3 DNA: TGTGCCAGCAGCCCTAACACTATTGGGCCC. The encoded protein is CASSPNTIGP. The entire CDR3 protein reads CASSPNTIGPQHF.

As for this clone: The read halts 3 residues ahead of the CDR3 end, with the missing end drawn from the germline J gene. The rearrangement links TRBV20-1 to TRBJ1-6, with D perhaps TRBD1 (6 bases). The CDR3 runs 16 residues. The germline CDR1 and CDR2 sequences are DFQATT and SNEGSKA (reference sequence). V was shortened by 3 bases and J by 1 base, with 13 bases between the two germline ends. This CDR3 is CSARVQGGSYNSPLHF. The CDR3 DNA, read in part, is TGCAGTGCTAGGGTACAGGGAGGATCCTATAATTCACCC.

Note on this clone: The CDR3 extends 3 residues past the end of the read, so its final part is completed from the germline J gene. The chain couples TRBV19 to TRBJ2-5; TRBD2 matches 12 bases. The CDR3 spans 19 residues. CDR1 and CDR2 from the germline V gene are LNHDA and SQIVND (reference sequence). V shed 1 base, J shed 5 bases, and the junction held 14 bases outside the gene matches. The CDR3 is CASSIANSGLAGVGETQYF. CDR3 DNA (partial): TGTGCCAGTAGTATAGCAAATTCGGGACTAGCGGGTGTCGGGGAGACC.

CDR3 in amino acids: CASSDSLASGSTDTQYF. The part of the CDR3 DNA that was read is TGCGCCAGCAGTGATAGCTTGGCTAGCGGAAGCACAGATACG. The chain carries TRBV10-1 and TRBJ2-3; 7 bases are shared with TRBD2. The CDR3 end falls 3 residues outside the read, so it is completed with the germline J gene. The germline V gene encodes CDR1 WNHNN and CDR2 SYGVQD (reference sequence). The CDR3 length is 17 residues. V was pared by 3 bases and J by 0 bases, with 9 bases of the junction left unmatched.

A remark on this clone: Coverage ceases 3 residues before the CDR3 finishes, and the germline J gene fills in the end. The sample has other DNA sequences that encode this CDR3 too. V is TRBV6-2 or TRBV6-3 and J is TRBJ2-3; 9 nucleotides line up with TRBD2. The CDR3 runs to 15 residues. CDR1 MNHEY and CDR2 SVGEGT come from the germline V gene. Trimming removed 6 bases from V and 1 base from J; junction bases left unmatched: 5. CDR3 DNA (partial): TGTGCCAGCAGCTTAGCGGGGGCACGCACAGATACG. Its protein is CASSLAGARTDT. The whole CDR3 region reads CASSLAGARTDTQYF.

About this clone: The CDR3 extends 3 residues past the end of the read, so its final part is completed from the germline J gene. The chain carries TRBV7-2 and TRBJ1-6, with TRBD1 as a possible D gene (5 bases). The germline V gene has CDR1 SGHTA and CDR2 FQGNSA. With 4 bases removed from V and 8 bases from J, the gap between germline ends came to 12 bases. The CDR3 contains 14 residues. CDR3 loop: CASSSFQGDSPLHF. The part of the CDR3 DNA that was read is TGTGCCAGCAGCTCATTCCAGGGTGATTCACCC.

As concerns this clone: Coverage ceases 3 residues before the CDR3 finishes, and the germline J gene fills in the end. The V call is TRBV2, the J call TRBJ2-5; D is uncertain. Germline V gene lookup returns CDR1 SNHLY and CDR2 FYNNEI. The CDR3 has 11 residues. V gave up 6 bases and J gave up 5 bases, with 7 bases separating them. Incomplete CDR3 DNA: TGTGCCAGCAGGACACAGGAGACC. The encoded protein is CASRTQET. The whole CDR3 sequence is CASRTQETQYF.

A note on this clone: The read falls 3 residues short of the CDR3 end, and the missing part is taken from the germline J gene. The chain has TRBV20-1 and TRBJ2-1; the D gene is possibly TRBD2 (6 bases). The CDR3 loop spans 14 amino acids. Deletions cut 1 base from V and 5 bases from J, with 12 bases between. The germline V gene has CDR1 DFQATT and CDR2 SNEGSKA (reference sequence). CDR3 residues: CSARGSGLHNEQFF. CDR3 bases read: TGCAGTGCTAGAGGCTCGGGACTCCACAATGAG.

Note on this clone: With the read ending 3 residues before the CDR3 end, the germline J gene is used to fill in that end. The J gene is TRBJ2-1, the V gene TRBV20-1; 7 bases fit TRBD1. Per germline, CDR1 DFQATT and CDR2 SNEGSKA (reference sequence). V shed 6 bases, J shed 0 bases, and the junction held 17 bases outside the gene matches. The CDR3 contains 18 residues. The covered CDR3 bases are TGCAGTGCGACCAGGTTTAGGGGACAGAAACCCTCCTACAATGAG. Its translation is CSATRFRGQKPSYNE. The entire CDR3 sequence reads CSATRFRGQKPSYNEQFF.

Details on this clone: Its ends do not fully match the called genes, so a read error is possible. The CDR3 end falls 3 residues outside the read, so it is completed with the germline J gene. The sample has other DNA sequences that encode this CDR3 too. This chain uses TRBV19 with TRBJ1-3; 10 bases align to TRBD1. The CDR3 contains 14 residues. Germline V lookup: CDR1 LNHDA, CDR2 SQIVND (reference sequence). Here the CDR3 reads CATAGTGDGNTIYF. Partial CDR3 DNA: TGTGCCACAGCCGGGACAGGGGATGGAAACACG.

About this clone: The CDR3 is cut off 3 residues early in the read; its end comes from the germline J gene. This sequence joins TRBV11-3 and TRBJ1-2; D gene uncertain. The germline V gene has CDR1 SGHNT and CDR2 YENEEA. This CDR3 has 13 residues. CDR3 bases read: TGTGCCAGCAGCTTTAGCGGGAGCTACGAC. Residues: CASSFSGSYD. The full CDR3 is CASSFSGSYDYTF.

The CDR3 loop is CSVEGGQGYGYTF. The CDR3 bases that were read are TGCAGCGTTGAAGGGGGACAGGGCTATGGC. The chain combines TRBV29-1 with TRBJ1-2, with 9 bases matching TRBD1. The sequence runs out 3 residues before the end of the CDR3; the remainder is reconstructed from the germline J gene. Germline loops: CDR1 SQVTM, CDR2 ANQGSEA. V dropped 1 base and J dropped 4; count of bases not matched to a gene: 1. This CDR3 is 13 amino acids long. Full variable domain (missing parts from reference TRBV29-1 and TRBJ1-2): SAVISQKPSRDICQRGTSLTIQCQVDSQVTMMFWYRQQPGQSLTLIATANQGSEATYESGFVIDKFPISRPNLTFSTLTVSNMSPEDSSIYLCSVEGGQGYGYTFGSGTRLTVV.

As for this clone: The read halts 3 residues ahead of the CDR3 end, with the missing end drawn from the germline J gene. The rearrangement joins TRBV5-1 to TRBJ2-7; D is unresolved. Trimming removed 3 bases at V and 0 bases at J, with 13 bases between. This CDR3 has 15 amino acids. Germline lookup yields CDR1 SGHRS and CDR2 YFSETQ. The part of the CDR3 DNA that was read is TGCGCCAGCAGCTCCGAATCCTCACTCTCCTACGAG. Residues: CASSSESSLSYE. The entire CDR3 protein reads CASSSESSLSYEQYF.

Concerning this clone itself: Coverage ceases 3 residues before the CDR3 finishes, and the germline J gene fills in the end. V is TRBV7-8 and J is TRBJ2-1; possibly TRBD1 for D (5 bases). CDR1 is SGHVS, CDR2 FQNEAQ, per germline. V was pared by 1 base and J by 4 bases, with 5 bases between. The CDR3 is made up of 13 amino acids. The CDR3 sequence is CASSLDRYNEQFF. CDR3 bases read: TGTGCCAGCAGCTTAGACAGGTACAATGAG.

Notes on this clone: The CDR3 end lies 3 residues beyond the end of the read and is filled in from the germline J gene. This chain links TRBV19 with TRBJ2-5, with 8 bases aligning to TRBD1. The CDR3 consists of 15 residues. Germline CDR1 reads LNHDA; CDR2 reads SQIVND (reference sequence). V was clipped by 1 base and J by 5 bases; unmatched bases: 6. Incomplete CDR3 DNA: TGTGCCAGTAGTATAGGGCAGGGGGCGAGGGAGACC. It encodes CASSIGQGARET. In full, the CDR3 reads CASSIGQGARETQYF.